Following are 3 T cell receptor beta chains from one sample sequenced in a study of cytomegalovirus exposure and HLA in healthy donors. The PCR was carried out with 60 Vbeta primers and 13 Jbeta primers. The data were produced by immunoSEQ multiplex PCR, yet TCRdb's version contains in-frame clones alone and is incomplete. The data contain about 180,000 clones, roughly 84% of them seen just once; the ten biggest clones take up roughly 0.38%. Sample: PBMCs. The receptor set was obtained from a boy younger than 10 in good health and CMV-seronegative.

The chain employs TRBV2 and TRBJ2-7; 12 bases agree with TRBD1. V lost 7 bases, J lost 5 bases, and 6 bases stayed unmatched. Germline loops: CDR1 SNHLY, CDR2 FYNNEI. The CDR3 consists of 14 residues. CDR3 DNA: TGTGCCAGCAACCCCGGGACAGGGGGCCACGAGCAGTACTTC. Encoded protein: CASNPGTGGHEQYF.

The chain employs TRBV7-9 and TRBJ2-1; D is undetermined. The CDR3 spans 14 residues. V was pared by 5 bases and J by 5 bases, with 13 bases between. Per the germline V gene, CDR1 is SEHNR and CDR2 is FQNEAQ (reference sequence). CDR3 DNA: TGTGCCAGCAGCCTAATGGGCGAAGACAATGAGCAGTTCTTC. Its protein product is CASSLMGEDNEQFF.

The CDR3 DNA reads as TGCAGCGTGACCGGGACAGGGAACCAGCCCCAGCATTTT. Residues: CSVTGTGNQPQHF. The V and J genes are TRBV29-1 and TRBJ1-5; 9 bases align to TRBD1. Looked up from germline, CDR1 is SQVTM and CDR2 is ANQGSEA. V gave up 6 bases and J gave up 7 bases; unmatched junction bases: 7. The CDR3 contains 13 residues.